A single sample gave rise to the 23 T cell receptor beta chains below, sequenced in a study of blood T cell repertoires in COVID-19. The method was immunoSEQ multiplex PCR; TCRdb's version includes in-frame clones alone and lacks a portion of them. The table shows over 350,000 clones, with roughly nine tenths occurring only once. Sequencing was carried out using PBMCs or T cells enriched from blood (not recorded which). The receptor source for this set is a woman aged 40 to 50 who had been exposed to COVID-19.

V and J are TRBV30 and TRBJ1-5, with TRBD1 identical over 7 bases. The CDR3 sequence is 15 residues long. CDR1 and CDR2 (germline): GTSNPN, SVGIG (reference sequence). The junction had 9 bases not matched to a gene; V was cut back by 4 bases and J by 3 bases. The CDR3 sequence is CAWTPPGQFNQPQHF. Written as DNA, the CDR3 is TGTGCCTGGACCCCCCCGGGACAGTTCAATCAGCCCCAGCATTTT. The full variable domain, rest sourced from reference TRBV30 and TRBJ1-5, is SQTIHQWPATLVQPVGSPLSLECTVEGTSNPNLYWYRQAAGRGLQLLFYSVGIGQISSEVPQNLSASRPQDRQFILSSKKLLLSDSGFYLCAWTPPGQFNQPQHFGDGTRLSIL.

The CDR3 loop reads CAIRGTGRGTEAFF. CDR3 nucleotide sequence: TGTGCCATCAGGGGGACAGGTCGGGGAACTGAAGCTTTCTTT. This chain connects TRBV10-3 to TRBJ1-1, with 8 bases matching TRBD1. This CDR3 region has 14 residues. Germline V gene lookup returns CDR1 ENHRY and CDR2 SYGVKD. Unmatched junction bases numbered 8, after V lost 6 bases and J lost 5 bases.

A word on this clone: Other DNA sequences from this sample encode an identical CDR3 as well. The chain couples TRBV18 to TRBJ1-5, with 7 nucleotides matching TRBD1. V dropped 3 bases and J dropped 1; count of bases not matched to a gene: 3. CDR1 is KGHSH, CDR2 LQKENI, per germline. The CDR3 is 15 residues long. The CDR3 DNA sequence: TGTGCCAGCTCACCTGGACAGGTCAGCAATCAGCCCCAGCATTTT. The encoded protein is CASSPGQVSNQPQHF.

The chain employs TRBV27 and TRBJ1-5; 7 nucleotides align to TRBD1. V shed 8 bases and J 0 bases; nucleotides not matched to a gene: 4. This CDR3 has 14 residues. The germline gives CDR1 MNHEY, CDR2 SMNVEV (reference sequence). CDR3 sequence reads: CASRGQASNQPQHF. In DNA, the CDR3 is TGTGCCAGCCGCGGACAGGCTAGCAATCAGCCCCAGCATTTT.

This chain connects TRBV12-3 or TRBV12-4 to TRBJ1-1, with TRBD1 identical over 7 bases. J lost 10 bases, V lost 4 bases, and 9 bases had no gene match. The CDR3 has 13 amino acids. The CDR3 DNA follows: TGTGCCAGCAGTTCTAGACAGGGCTTAGGAGCTTTCTTT. Amino acid sequence: CASSSRQGLGAFF.

In this sample, this clone turned up a few times. V usage is TRBV7-3 and J usage is TRBJ1-1, with TRBD1 as a possible D gene (6 bases). V shed 5 bases and J shed 9 bases, with 13 bases lying between them. Germline CDR1 and CDR2: SGHTA and FQGTGA. This CDR3 contains 12 residues. The CDR3 here is CASSPGGGQAFF. Here the CDR3 DNA reads TGTGCCAGCAGCCCCGGGGGGGGCCAAGCTTTCTTT.

The V and J genes are TRBV11-3 and TRBJ2-1; D is possibly TRBD2 (5 bases). Looked up from germline, CDR1 is SGHNT and CDR2 is YENEEA. This CDR3 has 14 residues. Trimming stripped 3 bases from V and 4 bases from J, with 10 bases between. Here the CDR3 DNA reads TGTGCCAGCAGCTTCGACGGACTGTACAATGAGCAGTTCTTC. It encodes CASSFDGLYNEQFF.

This clone was seen only once. This rearrangement joins TRBV7-9 to TRBJ1-2; perhaps TRBD1 as D (6 bases). Per germline, CDR1 SEHNR and CDR2 FQNEAQ (reference sequence). This CDR3 is 14 amino acids long. V lost 2 bases and J lost 4, with 11 bases in between. CDR3 nucleotide sequence: TGTGCCAGCAGCTTAAAAGGGGGTGGCTATGGCTACACCTTC. This codes for CASSLKGGGYGYTF. Full variable domain (remainder filled in from reference TRBV7-9 and TRBJ1-2): DTGVSQNPRHKITKRGQNVTFRCDPISEHNRLYWYRQTLGQGPEFLTYFQNEAQLEKSRLLSDRFSAERPKGSFSTLEIQRTEQGDSAMYLCASSLKGGGYGYTFGSGTRLTVV.

V usage is TRBV7-3 and J usage is TRBJ2-1; 12 bases agree with TRBD2. There are 19 residues in the CDR3. Germline V gene sequence: CDR1 SGHTA, CDR2 FQGTGA. The ends lost 0 bases at V and 0 bases at J; junction bases unmatched: 6. CDR3 protein: CASSLTSTSGGHSYNEQFF. DNA of the CDR3: TGTGCCAGCAGCTTAACGTCGACTAGCGGGGGCCACTCCTACAATGAGCAGTTCTTC.

The V and J genes are TRBV2 and TRBJ2-7; no definite D call. The CDR3 spans 11 residues. The germline V and J ends were trimmed by 4 bases and 1 base, with 2 bases remaining between them. The germline CDR1 and CDR2 sequences are SNHLY and FYNNEI. CDR3 in DNA: TGTGCCAGCAGTGCTTCCTACGAGCAGTACTTC. Its translation is CASSASYEQYF.

This rearrangement joins TRBV9 to TRBJ2-2; 8 bases line up with TRBD1. From germline, CDR1 is SGDLS and CDR2 YYNGEE. V shed 6 bases, J shed 7 bases, and the junction held 5 bases outside the gene matches. There are 13 residues in the CDR3. CDR3 DNA: TGTGCCAGCACCGGACAGGGTTACGGGGAGCTGTTTTTT. Its translation is CASTGQGYGELFF.

This clone has only one observation. The rearrangement links TRBV18 to TRBJ2-3; TRBD2 agrees at 12 bases. From germline, CDR1 is KGHSH and CDR2 LQKENI. The CDR3 runs 17 residues. The junction had 10 bases not matched to a gene; V was cut back by 4 bases and J by 5 bases. The CDR3 DNA sequence: TGTGCCAGCTCACGTCTTAGACTAGCGGGAGAGGTAGATACGCAGTATTTT. Translated: CASSRLRLAGEVDTQYF.

The chain couples TRBV7-9 to TRBJ2-5; D may be TRBD2 (5 bases). This CDR3 region has 16 residues. V dropped 1 base and J dropped 2 bases, with 14 bases sitting between them. From germline, CDR1 is SEHNR and CDR2 FQNEAQ (reference sequence). CDR3 nucleotides: TGTGCCAGCAGCTTAGGAAGCGGAGGTCGGCAAGAGACCCAGTACTTC. Its translation is CASSLGSGGRQETQYF.

This clone was detected only a few times. The chain links TRBV6-1 to TRBJ2-1; D possibly corresponds to TRBD1 (6 bases). Trimming took 4 bases from V and 5 from J, leaving 18 bases between them. This CDR3 comprises 16 residues. Germline V lookup: CDR1 MNHNS, CDR2 SASEGT. CDR3 sequence reads: CASSARGRNNNNEQFF. The CDR3 DNA reads as TGTGCCAGCAGTGCCAGGGGCCGGAACAATAACAATGAGCAGTTCTTC.

The chain joins TRBV6-5 to TRBJ2-5, with TRBD2 matching 13 bases. This CDR3 region has 15 residues. CDR1 and CDR2 (germline): MNHEY, SVGAGI. Losses at the gene ends were 6 bases for V and 5 bases for J; bases not matched to a gene: 6. In nucleotides, the CDR3 is TGTGCCAGCAGCACTAGCGGGGGGGCCGGGGAGACCCAGTACTTC. Translating gives CASSTSGGAGETQYF.

The V gene is TRBV30, the J gene TRBJ1-1; D might be TRBD1 (5 bases). CDR1 is GTSNPN, CDR2 SVGIG, per germline (reference sequence). Deletions cut 2 bases from V and 5 bases from J, with 21 bases between. The CDR3 has 16 residues. CDR3: CAWSYWARPGGTEAFF. The CDR3 nucleotides are TGTGCCTGGAGTTATTGGGCCCGCCCCGGGGGGACTGAAGCTTTCTTT.

Notes on this clone: The same CDR3 also results from other DNA sequences found in this sample. This chain joins TRBV7-9 and TRBJ2-7; 12 bases fit TRBD2. J was trimmed by 4 bases and V by 5 bases; bases with no gene match: 3. Germline values: CDR1 SEHNR, CDR2 FQNEAQ (reference sequence). There are 14 residues in the CDR3. CDR3 protein: CASSSGTSGYEQYF. CDR3 DNA: TGTGCCAGCAGCAGCGGGACTAGCGGGTACGAGCAGTACTTC.

The gene calls are TRBV11-2 and TRBJ1-1; a possible D gene is TRBD1 (5 bases). Trimming shortened V by 6 bases and J by 1 base, and 15 bases separated the two germline ends. Germline V lookup: CDR1 SGHAT, CDR2 FQNNGV. This CDR3 region has 15 residues. This CDR3 is CASSTRRQGNTEAFF. The DNA of the CDR3 is TGTGCCAGCAGTACAAGACGGCAGGGGAACACTGAAGCTTTCTTT.

The chain uses TRBV5-1 and TRBJ2-2; 8 nucleotides agree with TRBD1. Germline CDR1 SGHRS, CDR2 YFSETQ. This CDR3 contains 14 residues. The junction had 6 bases not matched to a gene; V was cut back by 7 bases and J by 4 bases. CDR3 DNA: TGCGCCAGCTCTGGACAGGGATCCACCGGGGAGCTGTTTTTT. It is translated as CASSGQGSTGELFF.

This chain connects TRBV16 to TRBJ1-4; possibly TRBD1 for D (6 bases). This CDR3 has 14 residues. V was pared by 0 bases and J by 7 bases, with 9 bases between. The germline V gene has CDR1 KGHSY and CDR2 FQNENV. CDR3 in amino acids: CASSQSSRGEKLFF. The CDR3 DNA reads TGTGCCAGCAGCCAATCGTCCAGGGGTGAAAAACTGTTTTTT. Together with reference TRBV16 and TRBJ1-4, the CDR3 gives the full variable domain: GEEVAQTPKHLVRGEGQKAKLYCAPIKGHSYVFWYQQVLKNEFKFLISFQNENVFDETGMPKERFSAKCLPNSPCSLEIQATKLEDSAVYFCASSQSSRGEKLFFGSGTQLSVL.

As concerns this clone: This sample also contains other DNA sequences that code for the same CDR3. The genes are TRBV19 and TRBJ1-2; D uncertain. V gave up 3 bases and J gave up 1 base, with 9 bases separating them. Germline V lookup: CDR1 LNHDA, CDR2 SQIVND (reference sequence). The CDR3 is 14 residues long. The CDR3 spells CASSIGSGNYGYTF. The CDR3 nucleotides are TGTGCCAGTAGTATTGGTAGTGGTAACTATGGCTACACCTTC.

The chain couples TRBV14 to TRBJ2-2, with 8 bases that match TRBD2. After removal of 2 bases from V and 6 bases from J, the junction contained 8 bases not matched to a gene. This CDR3 is built from 16 residues. CDR1 SGHDN and CDR2 FVKESK come from the germline V gene. The CDR3 here is CASSQLAGPWAGELFF. As DNA, the CDR3 is TGTGCCAGCAGCCAATTAGCGGGACCTTGGGCCGGGGAGCTGTTTTTT.

This chain links TRBV24-1 with TRBJ1-1; D is perhaps TRBD1 (6 bases). Germline CDR1 reads KGHDR; CDR2 reads SFDVKD. Trimming cost V 5 bases and J 2 bases, with 8 bases left between them. This CDR3 has 13 amino acids. The CDR3 sequence is CATSGQDNTEAFF. In nucleotides, the CDR3 is TGTGCCACCAGTGGACAGGATAACACTGAAGCTTTCTTT.